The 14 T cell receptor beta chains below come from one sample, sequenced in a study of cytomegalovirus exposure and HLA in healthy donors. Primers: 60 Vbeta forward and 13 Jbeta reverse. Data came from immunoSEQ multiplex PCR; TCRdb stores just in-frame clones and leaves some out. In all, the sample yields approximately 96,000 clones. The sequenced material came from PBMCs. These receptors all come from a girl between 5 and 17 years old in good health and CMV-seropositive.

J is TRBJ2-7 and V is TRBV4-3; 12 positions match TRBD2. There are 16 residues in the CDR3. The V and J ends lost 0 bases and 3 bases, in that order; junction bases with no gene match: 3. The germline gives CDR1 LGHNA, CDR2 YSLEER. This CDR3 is CASSQETSGGLYEQYF. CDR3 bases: TGCGCCAGCAGCCAAGAGACTAGCGGGGGCCTCTACGAGCAGTACTTC.

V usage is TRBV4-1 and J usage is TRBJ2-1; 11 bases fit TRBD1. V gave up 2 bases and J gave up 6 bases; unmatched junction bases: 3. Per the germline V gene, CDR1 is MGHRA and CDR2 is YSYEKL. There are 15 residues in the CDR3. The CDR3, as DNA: TGCGCCAGCAGCCAAAGAGGGACAGGGGGCAATGAGCAGTTCTTC. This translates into CASSQRGTGGNEQFF.

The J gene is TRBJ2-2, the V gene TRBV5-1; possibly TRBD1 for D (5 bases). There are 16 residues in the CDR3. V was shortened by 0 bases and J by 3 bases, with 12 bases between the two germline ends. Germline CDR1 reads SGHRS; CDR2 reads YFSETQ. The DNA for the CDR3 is TGCGCCAGCAGCTTGGTAGGCAGGGCGGACACCGGGGAGCTGTTTTTT. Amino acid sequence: CASSLVGRADTGELFF.

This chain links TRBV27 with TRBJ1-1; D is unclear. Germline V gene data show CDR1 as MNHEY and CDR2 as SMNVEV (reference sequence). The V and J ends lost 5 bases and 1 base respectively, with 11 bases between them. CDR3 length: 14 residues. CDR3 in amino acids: CASSMRVGNTEAFF. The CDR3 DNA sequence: TGTGCCAGCAGTATGAGGGTGGGGAACACTGAAGCTTTCTTT.

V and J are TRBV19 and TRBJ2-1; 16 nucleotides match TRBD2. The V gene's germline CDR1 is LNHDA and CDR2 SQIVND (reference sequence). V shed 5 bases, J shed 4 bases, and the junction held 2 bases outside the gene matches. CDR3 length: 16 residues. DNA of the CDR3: TGTGCCAGTAGTCCGGGACTAGCGGGGGGGTACAATGAGCAGTTCTTC. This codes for CASSPGLAGGYNEQFF.

The CDR3 region is CASSETGGGSTVTGELFF. CDR3 DNA: TGTGCCAGCAGTGAGACAGGGGGCGGCTCGACGGTCACCGGGGAGCTGTTTTTT. This chain links TRBV27 with TRBJ2-2; 10 bases line up with TRBD1. CDR3 length: 18 amino acids. Germline lookup yields CDR1 MNHEY and CDR2 SMNVEV (reference sequence). Trimming cost V 5 bases and J 4 bases; bases outside gene matches: 13.

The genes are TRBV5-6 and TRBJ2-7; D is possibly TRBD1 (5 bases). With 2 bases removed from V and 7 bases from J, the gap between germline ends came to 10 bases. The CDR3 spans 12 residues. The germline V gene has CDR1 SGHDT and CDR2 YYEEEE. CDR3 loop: CASSFQGAEQYF. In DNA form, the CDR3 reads TGTGCCAGCAGCTTTCAGGGTGCTGAGCAGTACTTC.

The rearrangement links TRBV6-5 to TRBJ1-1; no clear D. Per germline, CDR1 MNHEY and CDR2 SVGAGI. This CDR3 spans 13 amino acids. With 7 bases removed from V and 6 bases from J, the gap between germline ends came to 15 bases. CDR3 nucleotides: TGTGCCAGCACCCCAGGTCCGGGATCTGAAGCTTTCTTT. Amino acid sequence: CASTPGPGSEAFF.

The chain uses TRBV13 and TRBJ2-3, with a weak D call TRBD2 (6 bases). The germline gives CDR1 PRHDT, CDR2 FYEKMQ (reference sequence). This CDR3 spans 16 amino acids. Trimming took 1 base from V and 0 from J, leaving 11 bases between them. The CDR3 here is CASSLAPGLSTDTQYF. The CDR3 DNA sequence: TGTGCCAGCAGCTTAGCACCGGGACTCAGCACAGATACGCAGTATTTT.

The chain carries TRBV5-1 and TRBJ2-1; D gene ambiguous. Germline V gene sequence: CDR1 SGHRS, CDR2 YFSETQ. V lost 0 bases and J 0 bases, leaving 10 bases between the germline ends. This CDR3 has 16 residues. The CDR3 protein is CASSLDSPRSYNEQFF. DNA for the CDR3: TGCGCCAGCAGCTTGGACAGCCCCCGCTCCTACAATGAGCAGTTCTTC.

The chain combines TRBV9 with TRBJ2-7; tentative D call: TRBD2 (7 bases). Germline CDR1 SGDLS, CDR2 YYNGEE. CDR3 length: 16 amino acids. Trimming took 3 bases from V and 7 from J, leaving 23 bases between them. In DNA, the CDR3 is TGTGCCAGCAGCGCGGAACGGGGGGCCCTATTTATGGAGCAGTACTTC. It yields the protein CASSAERGALFMEQYF.

The CDR3 loop reads CASSLRTGVGYTF. DNA for the CDR3: TGTGCCAGCAGCCTGCGGACAGGGGTTGGCTACACCTTC. The chain joins TRBV11-1 to TRBJ1-2; 9 bases agree with TRBD1. CDR1 is SGHAT and CDR2 is FQDESV in the germline V gene (reference sequence). This CDR3 is 13 amino acids long. The J segment lost 7 bases and the V segment lost 5 bases, leaving 5 bases of the junction unmatched. Complete variable domain (other parts from reference TRBV11-1 and TRBJ1-2): EAEVAQSPRYKITEKSQAVAFWCDPISGHATLYWYRQILGQGPELLVQFQDESVVDDSQLPKDRFSAERLKGVDSTLKIQPAELGDSAMYLCASSLRTGVGYTFGSGTRLTVV.

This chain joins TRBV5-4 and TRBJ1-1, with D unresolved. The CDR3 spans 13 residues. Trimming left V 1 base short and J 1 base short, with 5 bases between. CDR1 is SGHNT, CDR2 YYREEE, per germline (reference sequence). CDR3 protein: CASSLRRNTEAFF. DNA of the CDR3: TGTGCCAGCAGCTTGAGGAGGAACACTGAAGCTTTCTTT.

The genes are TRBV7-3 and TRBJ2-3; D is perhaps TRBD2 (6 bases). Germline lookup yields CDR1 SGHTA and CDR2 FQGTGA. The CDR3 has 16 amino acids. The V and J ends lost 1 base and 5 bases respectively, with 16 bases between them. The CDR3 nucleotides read TGTGCCAGCAGCTTAAGTGGACTACCTTCAGGAGATACGCAGTATTTT. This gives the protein CASSLSGLPSGDTQYF.